These 30 T cell receptor beta chains were all obtained from the same sample, sequenced in a study of post-analysis software for immune sequencing data. Unique molecular identifiers tagged the TCR beta cDNA libraries. Each CDR3 protein gets one entry after TCRdb re-called the PCR reads with MiXCR. Of a few hundred thousand distinct CDR3 sequences listed, approximately 37% are singletons. General study points: The five TRBV segments detected at higher frequency in patients than in controls included TRBV5-6, TRBV5-1 and TRBV20-1.

Their target antigens are unknown. Sequencing was performed on blood. The source of these receptors is a girl aged 2 to 9 with multiple sclerosis.

This clonotype was detected a few times. CDR3 DNA: TGTGCCAGCAGCGTGACGGGACAGGGGACGTACCAAGAGACCCAGTACTTC. Encoded protein: CASSVTGQGTYQETQYF. This chain connects TRBV5-4 to TRBJ2-5, with 10 bases matching TRBD1. The CDR3 sequence is 17 residues long. With 4 bases clipped from V and 0 bases from J, the junction kept 9 bases outside the gene matches. Per germline, CDR1 SGHNT and CDR2 YYREEE (reference sequence).

This clonotype is medium-sized by share. The chain carries TRBV27 and TRBJ2-1, with no clear D. The germline V and J ends were trimmed by 6 bases and 4 bases, with 10 bases remaining between them. This CDR3 is 13 amino acids long. CDR1 and CDR2 (germline): MNHEY, SMNVEV (reference sequence). As DNA, the CDR3 is TGTGCCAGCAGAGTGCTCGAGTACAATGAGCAGTTCTTC. It codes for CASRVLEYNEQFF.

The chain carries TRBV4-1 and TRBJ1-1; 9 bases map to TRBD1. The CDR3 is 15 residues long. Unmatched junction bases numbered 8, after V lost 4 bases and J lost 5 bases. Germline loops: CDR1 MGHRA, CDR2 YSYEKL. The CDR3 region has the DNA TGCGCCAGCAGCCGCCTAACAGGGGGCCGGACTGAAGCTTTCTTT. This encodes CASSRLTGGRTEAFF.

A remark on this clonotype: The junction shows a germline mismatch at one end, possibly a read error. The rearrangement uses TRBV20-1 and TRBJ2-1; 7 nucleotides line up with TRBD1. This CDR3 comprises 14 residues. The germline CDR1 and CDR2 sequences are DFQATT and SNEGSKA (reference sequence). The DNA of the CDR3 is TGCAGTGCTAGGGACAGGACGCAATACAATGAGAAGTTCTTC. Amino acid sequence: CSARDRTQYNEKFF.

This clonotype occurred once. The chain uses TRBV3-1 and TRBJ2-1, with 12 bases matching TRBD2. Germline trimming cut 3 bases from V and 2 bases from J; bases unmatched to any gene: 8. This CDR3 is 18 amino acids long. CDR1 and CDR2 (germline): LGHDT, YNNKEL (reference sequence). The chain's CDR3 is CASSQASGRAITYNEQFF. The DNA of the CDR3 is TGTGCCAGCAGCCAGGCTAGCGGGAGGGCCATAACCTACAATGAGCAGTTCTTC.

This chain uses TRBV20-1 with TRBJ2-5, with D possibly being TRBD1 or TRBD2 (5 bases each). The length of the CDR3 is 13 residues. The germline CDR1 and CDR2 sequences are DFQATT and SNEGSKA (reference sequence). Trimming took off 6 bases at V and 4 bases at J, with 15 bases between the two ends. CDR3 DNA: TGCAGTGCCTCAGGTGGGGCGGGAGAGACCCAGTACTTC. Amino acid sequence: CSASGGAGETQYF.

V usage is TRBV20-1 and J usage is TRBJ2-7; 11 bases line up with TRBD1. The germline V gene encodes CDR1 DFQATT and CDR2 SNEGSKA (reference sequence). This CDR3 is built from 14 residues. The ends lost 3 bases at V and 7 bases at J; junction bases unmatched: 8. The DNA of the CDR3 is TGCAGTGCTAGGCGGACAGGGGGCGGGGGAGAGCAGTACTTC. Translation: CSARRTGGGGEQYF.

This clonotype has a handful of counts. This chain joins TRBV5-5 and TRBJ1-6; 7 bases align to TRBD1. This CDR3 is 16 amino acids long. Germline V lookup: CDR1 SGHKS, CDR2 YYEKEE (reference sequence). The V and J ends lost 3 bases and 9 bases, in that order; junction bases with no gene match: 12. The CDR3 protein is CASSSTLGQRGSPLHF. CDR3 bases: TGTGCCAGCAGCTCAACCCTGGGACAGCGAGGTTCACCCCTCCACTTT.

This clonotype was detected a few times. This chain joins TRBV20-1 and TRBJ2-5, with a weak D call TRBD1 (5 bases). The CDR3 is 13 residues long. Germline V gene data show CDR1 as DFQATT and CDR2 as SNEGSKA (reference sequence). V was cut by 3 bases and J by 0 bases, with 8 bases left in between. The CDR3 sequence: CSASSTDQETQYF. The DNA for the CDR3 is TGCAGTGCTAGTTCGACAGACCAAGAGACCCAGTACTTC.

J is TRBJ1-4 and V is TRBV29-1, with TRBD1 identical over 7 bases. The CDR3 spans 13 residues. Per germline, CDR1 SQVTM and CDR2 ANQGSEA. The V and J ends lost 6 bases and 8 bases, in that order; junction bases with no gene match: 9. The CDR3 sequence is CSVIRDRNEKLFF. The CDR3 bases are TGCAGCGTGATCCGGGACAGAAACGAAAAACTGTTTTTT.

This clonotype was recorded a few times. The rearrangement joins TRBV11-1 to TRBJ2-6; 8 nucleotides align to TRBD1. This CDR3 is built from 19 residues. V lost 3 bases to trimming and J lost 2 bases; unmatched junction nucleotides: 12. Germline-derived CDR1 and CDR2 are SGHAT and FQDESV (reference sequence). The CDR3 here is CASSFVPGQAGPGANVLTF. Here the CDR3 DNA reads TGTGCCAGCAGCTTCGTACCGGGACAGGCGGGCCCTGGGGCCAACGTCCTGACTTTC.

This clonotype was recorded only once. The chain combines TRBV6-1 with TRBJ2-7; 10 positions match TRBD1. V gave up 2 bases and J gave up 5 bases; unmatched junction bases: 6. CDR1 is MNHNS, CDR2 SASEGT, per germline. The CDR3 sequence is 15 residues long. The CDR3 region has the DNA TGTGCCAGCAGTGAACCTGGGACAGGGGAGGACGAGCAGTACTTC. It codes for CASSEPGTGEDEQYF.

A few counts support this clonotype. V is TRBV12-3 or TRBV12-4 and J is TRBJ1-5; the D gene is possibly TRBD1 (6 bases). V lost 6 bases and J 1 base, leaving 16 bases between the germline ends. This CDR3 region has 16 residues. The CDR3 DNA reads as TGTGCCAGCAGCCTAAAACAGGGAAGGAGCAATCAGCCCCAGCATTTT. The encoded protein is CASSLKQGRSNQPQHF.

V gene TRBV20-1 combines with J gene TRBJ2-1; 8 bases align to TRBD2. Per the germline V gene, CDR1 is DFQATT and CDR2 is SNEGSKA (reference sequence). The CDR3 length is 16 residues. V lost 0 bases to trimming and J lost 3 bases; unmatched junction nucleotides: 7. The CDR3 region has the DNA TGCAGTGCTAGAGATCCGCAGCGGGGGCTCTACAATGAGCAGTTCTTC. Translation: CSARDPQRGLYNEQFF.

The sample holds one count of this clonotype. The rearrangement links TRBV5-5 to TRBJ1-5; TRBD1 matches at 7 bases. The CDR3 consists of 16 residues. Germline values: CDR1 SGHKS, CDR2 YYEKEE (reference sequence). With 0 bases clipped from V and 5 bases from J, the junction kept 8 bases outside the gene matches. Here the CDR3 DNA reads TGTGCCAGCAGCTTGGAGGTACAGGGGCCTTATCAGCCCCAGCATTTT. Its translation is CASSLEVQGPYQPQHF.

The J gene is TRBJ1-1, the V gene TRBV9; the D gene is possibly TRBD1 (6 bases). Germline CDR1 SGDLS, CDR2 YYNGEE. The CDR3 extends over 16 amino acids. Trimming shortened V by 0 bases and J by 2 bases, and 14 bases separated the two germline ends. CDR3 sequence (DNA): TGTGCCAGCAGCGTAGTGGGGGGCATTTTTAACACTGAAGCTTTCTTT. This gives the protein CASSVVGGIFNTEAFF.

The chain has TRBV24-1 and TRBJ2-1; 7 bases line up with TRBD2. Germline loops: CDR1 KGHDR, CDR2 SFDVKD. CDR3 size: 14 residues. The J segment lost 2 bases and the V segment lost 9 bases, leaving 6 bases of the junction unmatched. CDR3 in amino acids: CATQAGAAYNEQFF. CDR3 nucleotide sequence: TGTGCCACCCAGGCGGGAGCCGCCTACAATGAGCAGTTCTTC.

This clonotype was observed a handful of times. The chain has TRBV6-4 and TRBJ1-1, with D tentatively TRBD1 (6 bases). From germline, CDR1 is MRHNA and CDR2 SNTAGT. This CDR3 is 12 amino acids long. Trimming shortened V by 6 bases and J by 8 bases, and 13 bases separated the two germline ends. The CDR3 region is CASRPGQLEAFF. CDR3 nucleotides: TGTGCCAGCAGGCCCGGACAGCTGGAAGCTTTCTTT.

Points on this clonotype: Its ends do not fully match the called genes, so a read error is possible. This sequence joins TRBV27 and TRBJ2-3, with D possibly being TRBD1 (6 bases). The germline V gene encodes CDR1 MNHEY and CDR2 SMNVEV (reference sequence). The CDR3 sequence is 15 residues long. This chain's CDR3 is CAGSTRTVNTDTQYF. CDR3 DNA: TGTGCCGGCAGTACCCGGACAGTGAACACAGATACGCAGTATTTT.

V usage is TRBV5-8 and J usage is TRBJ2-4; D is unresolved. The DNA matches TRBJ2-7 better at its end, which makes the J call doubtful. The germline CDR1 and CDR2 sequences are SGHTS and YDEGEE. The CDR3 extends over 13 amino acids. CDR3 in DNA: TGTGCCAGCAGCTTGAGAATGACCTACGAGCAGTACTTC. It translates to CASSLRMTYEQYF.

This chain uses TRBV12-3 or TRBV12-4 with TRBJ1-2; D is unclear. The CDR3 spans 13 residues. V shed 5 bases and J shed 4 bases, with 11 bases lying between them. The CDR3 is CASSPRARYGYTF. CDR3 coding DNA: TGTGCCAGCAGTCCCCGGGCCCGCTATGGCTACACCTTC.

V gene TRBV5-1 combines with J gene TRBJ1-1, with D possibly being TRBD1 (5 bases). V lost 3 bases and J 7 bases, leaving 19 bases between the germline ends. CDR1 is SGHRS and CDR2 is YFSETQ in the germline V gene. CDR3 length equals 15 residues. The CDR3 coding sequence is TGCGCCAGCAGCTGGGCGTTCCCCCCTACAGGTGAAGCTTTCTTT. This codes for CASSWAFPPTGEAFF.

The V gene is TRBV28, the J gene TRBJ2-5; tentatively, D is TRBD2 (6 bases). The CDR3 loop spans 13 amino acids. Per the germline V gene, CDR1 is MDHEN and CDR2 is SYDVKM. V lost 5 bases and J 7 bases, leaving 14 bases between the germline ends. The CDR3 sequence is CASSPSSVVTQYF. In nucleotides, the CDR3 is TGTGCCAGCAGTCCCTCTAGCGTGGTGACCCAGTACTTC.

The V call is TRBV9, the J call TRBJ2-1; D might be TRBD2 (6 bases). Matching the DNA end better, TRBJ2-7 makes the J call doubtful. The germline gives CDR1 SGDLS, CDR2 YYNGEE. CDR3 size: 17 residues. Written as DNA, the CDR3 is TGTGCCAGCAGCGTAGATGGCGGGACGAGCTCCTACAATGAGCAGTACTTC. Translated, it gives CASSVDGGTSSYNEQYF.

Comment on this clonotype: With a much larger clone just one base away, this may be a read error. The rearrangement uses TRBV7-6 and TRBJ2-1, with 7 nucleotides matching TRBD2. The CDR3 sequence is 15 residues long. The junction had 9 bases not matched to a gene; V was cut back by 0 bases and J by 10 bases. Germline CDR1 reads SGHVS; CDR2 reads FNYEAQ. The CDR3, as DNA: TGTGCCAGCAGCTTAGCGGGAGGGAGCTCCTACGAGCAGTTCTTC. Translation gives CASSLAGGSSYEQFF.

The chain joins TRBV6-5 to TRBJ2-5; D is undetermined. The ends were cut back, 2 bases at V and 2 bases at J, with 9 bases in the middle. The germline CDR1 and CDR2 sequences are MNHEY and SVGAGI. The CDR3 covers 14 residues. The CDR3 loop is CASSYRAPQETQYF. CDR3 sequence (DNA): TGTGCCAGCAGTTACAGGGCACCACAAGAGACCCAGTACTTC.

V is TRBV28 and J is TRBJ2-7, with D possibly being TRBD2 (5 bases). TRBJ2-5 matches the DNA end more closely, so the J call is doubtful. Germline-derived CDR1 and CDR2 are MDHEN and SYDVKM. There are 16 residues in the CDR3. The CDR3 region has the DNA TGTGCCAGCAGTTTAAGCGGCAGGCCGGCGGGAGAGACCCAGTACTTC. Amino acids: CASSLSGRPAGETQYF.

This clonotype appeared once. CDR3 in DNA: TGTGCCAGCAGCTTAGTGCAGGGGGCTAATGAAAAACTGTTTTTT. It codes for CASSLVQGANEKLFF. The chain carries TRBV7-2 and TRBJ1-4; 7 nucleotides line up with TRBD1. The CDR3 is 15 residues long. Germline V gene data show CDR1 as SGHTA and CDR2 as FQGNSA. The ends lost 1 base at V and 3 bases at J; junction bases unmatched: 2.

This chain links TRBV5-1 with TRBJ1-6; D is unresolved. The germline V gene has CDR1 SGHRS and CDR2 YFSETQ. Trimming shortened V by 5 bases and J by 8 bases, and 11 bases separated the two germline ends. This CDR3 is 13 amino acids long. The CDR3 coding sequence is TGCGCCAGCAGTCAGGAGATGGATTCACCCCTCCACTTT. It encodes CASSQEMDSPLHF.

The rearrangement links TRBV7-9 to TRBJ2-6; D not certain. Germline CDR1 and CDR2: SEHNR and FQNEAQ (reference sequence). CDR3 length equals 19 residues. The germline V and J ends were trimmed by 0 bases and 0 bases, with 15 bases remaining between them. DNA of the CDR3: TGTGCCAGCAGCTTAGCTGGTTATCGGCCAAGCTCTGGGGCCAACGTCCTGACTTTC. This encodes CASSLAGYRPSSGANVLTF.